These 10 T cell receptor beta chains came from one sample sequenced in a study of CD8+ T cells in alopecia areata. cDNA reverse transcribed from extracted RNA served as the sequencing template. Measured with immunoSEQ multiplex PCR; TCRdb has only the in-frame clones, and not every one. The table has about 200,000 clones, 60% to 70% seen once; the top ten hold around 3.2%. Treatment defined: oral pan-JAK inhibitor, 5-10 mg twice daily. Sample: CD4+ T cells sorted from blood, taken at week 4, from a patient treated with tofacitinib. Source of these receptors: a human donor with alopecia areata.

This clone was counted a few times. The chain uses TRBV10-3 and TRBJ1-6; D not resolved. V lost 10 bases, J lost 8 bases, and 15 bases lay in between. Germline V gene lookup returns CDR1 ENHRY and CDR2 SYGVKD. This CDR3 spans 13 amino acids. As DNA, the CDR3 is TGTGCCAGCACTTCGGGGTTCGATTCACCCCTCCACTTT. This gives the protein CASTSGFDSPLHF.

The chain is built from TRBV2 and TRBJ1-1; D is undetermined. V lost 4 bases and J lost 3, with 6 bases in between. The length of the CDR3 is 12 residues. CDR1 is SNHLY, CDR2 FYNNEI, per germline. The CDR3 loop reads CASSVEYTEAFF. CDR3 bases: TGTGCCAGCAGTGTCGAGTACACTGAAGCTTTCTTT.

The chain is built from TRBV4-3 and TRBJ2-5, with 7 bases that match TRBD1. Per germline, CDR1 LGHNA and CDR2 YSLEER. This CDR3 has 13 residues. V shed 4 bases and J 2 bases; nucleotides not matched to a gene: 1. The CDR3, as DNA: TGCGCCAGCAGCCGGACAGGTCAAGAGACCCAGTACTTC. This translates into CASSRTGQETQYF.

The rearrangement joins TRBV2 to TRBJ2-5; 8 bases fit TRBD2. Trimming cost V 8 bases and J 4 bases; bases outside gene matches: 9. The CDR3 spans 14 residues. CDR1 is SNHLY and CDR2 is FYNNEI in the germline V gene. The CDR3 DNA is TGTGCCAGCTCGAACGGGGGGGCCCCAGAGACCCAGTACTTC. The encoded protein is CASSNGGAPETQYF.

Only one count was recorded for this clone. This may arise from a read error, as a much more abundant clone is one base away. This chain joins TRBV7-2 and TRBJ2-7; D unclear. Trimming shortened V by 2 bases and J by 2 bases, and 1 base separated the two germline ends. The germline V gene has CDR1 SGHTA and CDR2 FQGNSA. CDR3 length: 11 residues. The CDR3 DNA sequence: TGTGCCAGCAGCTTAACCTACGAGCAGTACTTC. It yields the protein CASSLTYEQYF.

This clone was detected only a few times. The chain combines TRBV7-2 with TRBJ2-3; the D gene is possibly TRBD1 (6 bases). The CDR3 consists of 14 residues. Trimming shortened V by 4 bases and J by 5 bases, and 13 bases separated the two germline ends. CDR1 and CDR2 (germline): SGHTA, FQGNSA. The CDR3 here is CASSSFTGIDTQYF. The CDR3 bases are TGTGCCAGCAGCTCCTTTACAGGGATAGATACGCAGTATTTT.

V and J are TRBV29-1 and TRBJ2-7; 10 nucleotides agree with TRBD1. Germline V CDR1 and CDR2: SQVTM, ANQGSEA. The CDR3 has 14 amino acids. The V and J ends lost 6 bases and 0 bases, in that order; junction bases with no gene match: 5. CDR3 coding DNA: TGCAGCGTGGCCGGGACAGGGGACTCCTACGAGCAGTACTTC. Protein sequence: CSVAGTGDSYEQYF.

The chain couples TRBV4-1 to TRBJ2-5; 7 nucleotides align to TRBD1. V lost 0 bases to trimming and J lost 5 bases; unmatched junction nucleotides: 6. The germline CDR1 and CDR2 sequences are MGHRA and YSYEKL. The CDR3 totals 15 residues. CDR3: CASSQEGGQLETQYF. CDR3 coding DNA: TGCGCCAGCAGCCAAGAAGGGGGACAGCTGGAGACCCAGTACTTC.

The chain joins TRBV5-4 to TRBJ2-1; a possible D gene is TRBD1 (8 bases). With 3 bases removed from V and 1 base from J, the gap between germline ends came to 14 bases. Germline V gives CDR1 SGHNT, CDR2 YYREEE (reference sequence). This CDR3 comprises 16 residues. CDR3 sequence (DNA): TGTGCCAGCAGCTCAAACAGGGGGGGGTCCTACAATGAGCAGTTCTTC. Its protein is CASSSNRGGSYNEQFF.

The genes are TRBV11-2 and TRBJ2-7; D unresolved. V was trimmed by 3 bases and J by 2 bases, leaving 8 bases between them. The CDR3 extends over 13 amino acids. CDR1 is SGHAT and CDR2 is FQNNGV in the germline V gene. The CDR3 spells CASSLASTYEQYF. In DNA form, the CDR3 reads TGTGCCAGCAGCTTGGCCAGTACCTACGAGCAGTACTTC. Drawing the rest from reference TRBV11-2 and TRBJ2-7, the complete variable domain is EAGVAQSPRYKIIEKRQSVAFWCNPISGHATLYWYQQILGQGPKLLIQFQNNGVVDDSQLPKDRFSAERLKGVDSTLKIQPAKLEDSAVYLCASSLASTYEQYFGPGTRLTVT.